This T cell receptor beta chain was retrieved from a study of blood T cell repertoires in COVID-19. Study-level information: Whether acute or convalescent, the COVID-19 samples came from the United States, Italy and Spain.

CDR3 length equals 16 residues. Germline assignment: CDR1 SGHTS and CDR2 YDEGEE. V lost 1 base, J lost 3 bases, and 15 bases lay in between. Under the authors' procedure: Reference gene primer amplification yielded estimated nucleated cell counts. The table came from immunoSEQ multiplex PCR; TCRdb's copy has only in-frame clones and leaves some out. V and J calls and clone size come straight from that table; D and trimming were deduced from the DNA. The sample records under 350,000 clones, approximately 90% being singletons. This chain joins TRBV5-8 and TRBJ2-3; perhaps TRBD1 as D (5 bases). Material for sequencing was peripheral blood. This receptor was identified in a man aged 40-55 years with acute or convalescent COVID-19. CDR3 loop: CASSLILDTQTDTQYF. The CDR3 DNA reads as TGTGCCAGCAGCTTGATTTTGGACACCCAGACAGATACGCAGTATTTT.